This TCR beta chain is from a study of radiotherapy plus CTLA-4 blockade in lung cancer. Study-wide context: Among enrolled patients, 15% to 20% responded and approximately 33% achieved disease control. General study results and limits: Best predicting response, reportedly, were early blood T cell clone dynamics, with interferon-beta. Blood saw expansion of tumor-derived TCR clones after radiotherapy plus ipilimumab.

Clones were sequenced by immunoSEQ multiplex PCR, and TCRdb holds only the in-frame ones, with some missing. The sample includes around 31,000 clones, 78% seen only once; the top ten take around 7.2%. A word on this clone: What it recognizes is unknown.

Those patients who had chemo-refractory metastatic non-small-cell lung cancer were given focal radiation along with CTLA-4 blockade through ipilimumab. The junction had 12 bases not matched to a gene; V was cut back by 7 bases and J by 5 bases. Germline V gene lookup returns CDR1 ENHRY and CDR2 SYGVKD. This CDR3 is 17 amino acids long. The genes are TRBV10-3 and TRBJ2-5; TRBD2 matches 14 bases. The receptor was isolated from a human donor with non-small cell lung cancer who had stable disease on radiotherapy plus ipilimumab. The specimen was peripheral blood, collected from a patient treated with radiotherapy plus ipilimumab. CDR3 loop: CAIKPGTSGGPGETQYF. The CDR3 nucleotides are TGTGCCATCAAACCCGGGACTAGCGGGGGTCCCGGGGAGACCCAGTACTTC.